Many counts were recorded for the clone carrying this TCR beta chain. The antigen is not known. One entry per CDR3 protein, called by TCRdb with MiXCR from the reads. The sample includes approximately 500,000 distinct CDR3 sequences, 16% seen only once; the top ten take 20% to 30%. This record belongs to a study of T cell repertoires in cytomegalovirus infection. Turning to the study itself: Through public TCR beta signatures, both CMV infection and matching HLA type were indicated. Points from the study as a whole: HLA-C-restricted CMV clonotypes gave the most frequent clonotype in two of eight donors.

The V end lost 4 bases, the J end lost 2 bases, and 15 bases lay between the germline ends. The CDR3 sequence is 15 residues long. The germline V gene encodes CDR1 SEHNR and CDR2 FQNEAQ (reference sequence). V gene TRBV7-9 combines with J gene TRBJ2-7; D might be TRBD2 (5 bases). Sample: CD8+ T cells from PBMCs. This receptor was obtained from a human donor in good health (CMV status not recorded). Some clones in this sample may be carry-over from other donors' samples. DNA of the CDR3: TGTGCCAGCAGCTATACCTCGGGGTCAACCTACGAGCAGTACTTC. Its translation is CASSYTSGSTYEQYF.